This TCR beta chain was sequenced in a study of patients and donors after allogeneic stem cell transplantation. CDR1 and CDR2 from the germline V gene are SGHRS and YFSETQ. The CDR3 runs to 15 residues. V gave up 6 bases and J gave up 4 bases, with 17 bases separating them. Each CDR3 protein is one row after TCRdb ran MiXCR on the RT-PCR reads. The repertoire holds about a million distinct CDR3 sequences, with roughly 17% as singletons. Material: blood, either unsorted or a sorted T cell fraction (not recorded which). The chain employs TRBV5-1 and TRBJ2-1; perhaps TRBD2 as D (6 bases). The TCR originated in a human donor who was either an allogeneic HSCT recipient or a stem cell or donor lymphocyte infusion donor (not recorded which). It is not recorded whose cells these are; they may come from a transplant donor. CDR3: CASNSAGTLYNEQFF. DNA for the CDR3: TGCGCCAGCAACTCTGCCGGGACTCTGTACAATGAGCAGTTCTTC.